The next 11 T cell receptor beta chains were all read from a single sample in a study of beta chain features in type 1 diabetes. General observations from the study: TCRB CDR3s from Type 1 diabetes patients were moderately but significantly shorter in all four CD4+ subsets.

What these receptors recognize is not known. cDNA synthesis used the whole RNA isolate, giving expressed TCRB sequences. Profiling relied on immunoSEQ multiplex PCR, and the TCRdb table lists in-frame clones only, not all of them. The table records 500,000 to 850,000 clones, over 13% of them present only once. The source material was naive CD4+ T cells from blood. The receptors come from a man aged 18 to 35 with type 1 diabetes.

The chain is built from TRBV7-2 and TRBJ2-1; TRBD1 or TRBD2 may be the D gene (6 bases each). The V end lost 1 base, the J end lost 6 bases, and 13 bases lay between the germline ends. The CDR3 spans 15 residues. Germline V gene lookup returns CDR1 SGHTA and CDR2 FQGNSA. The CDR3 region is CASSLVDRGRNEQFF. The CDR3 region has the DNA TGTGCCAGCAGCTTAGTAGACCGGGGGCGCAATGAGCAGTTCTTC.

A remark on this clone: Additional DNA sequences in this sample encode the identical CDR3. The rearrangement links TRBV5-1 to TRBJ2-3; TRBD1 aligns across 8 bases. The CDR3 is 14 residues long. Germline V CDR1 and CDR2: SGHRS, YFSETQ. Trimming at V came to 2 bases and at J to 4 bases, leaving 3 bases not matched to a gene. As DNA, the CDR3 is TGCGCCAGCAGCTTAGGACAGGGCTCAGATACGCAGTATTTT. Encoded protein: CASSLGQGSDTQYF.

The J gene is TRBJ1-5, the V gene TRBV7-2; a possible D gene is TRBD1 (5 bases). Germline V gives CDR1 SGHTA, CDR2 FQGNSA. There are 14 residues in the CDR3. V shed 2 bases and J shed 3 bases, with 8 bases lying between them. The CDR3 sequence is CASSLQGYNQPQHF. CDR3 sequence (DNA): TGTGCCAGCAGCTTACAGGGATACAATCAGCCCCAGCATTTT. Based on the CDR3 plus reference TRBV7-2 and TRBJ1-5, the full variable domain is GAGVSQSPSNKVTEKGKDVELRCDPISGHTALYWYRQSLGQGLEFLIYFQGNSAPDKSGLPSDRFSAERTGGSVSTLTIQRTQQEDSAVYLCASSLQGYNQPQHFGDGTRLSIL.

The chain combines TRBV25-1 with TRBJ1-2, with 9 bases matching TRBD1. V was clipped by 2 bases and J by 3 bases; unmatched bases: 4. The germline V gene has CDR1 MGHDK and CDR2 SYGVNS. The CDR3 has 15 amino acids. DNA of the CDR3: TGTGCCAGCAGTGAAAGACAGGGGGGCTACTATGGCTACACCTTC. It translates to CASSERQGGYYGYTF.

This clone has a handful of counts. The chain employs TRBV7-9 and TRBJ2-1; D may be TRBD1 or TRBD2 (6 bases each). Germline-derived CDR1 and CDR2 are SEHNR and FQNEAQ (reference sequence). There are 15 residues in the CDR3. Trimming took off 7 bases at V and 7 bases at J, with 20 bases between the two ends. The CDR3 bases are TGTGCCAGCACCTCCCGAGCAGGGGAGGTGAATGAGCAGTTCTTC. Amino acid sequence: CASTSRAGEVNEQFF.

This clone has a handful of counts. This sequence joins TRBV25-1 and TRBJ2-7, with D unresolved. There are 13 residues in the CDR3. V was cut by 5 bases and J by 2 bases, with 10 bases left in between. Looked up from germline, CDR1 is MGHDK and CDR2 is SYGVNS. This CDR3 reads CASSPVATYEQYF. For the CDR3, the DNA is TGTGCCAGCAGTCCGGTGGCAACCTACGAGCAGTACTTC.

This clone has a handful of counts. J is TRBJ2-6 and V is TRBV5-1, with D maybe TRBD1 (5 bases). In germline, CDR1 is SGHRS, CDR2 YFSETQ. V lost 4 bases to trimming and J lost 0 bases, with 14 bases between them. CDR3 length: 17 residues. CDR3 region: CASSAGRDSSGANVLTF. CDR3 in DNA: TGCGCCAGCAGCGCAGGCAGGGATAGCTCTGGGGCCAACGTCCTGACTTTC.

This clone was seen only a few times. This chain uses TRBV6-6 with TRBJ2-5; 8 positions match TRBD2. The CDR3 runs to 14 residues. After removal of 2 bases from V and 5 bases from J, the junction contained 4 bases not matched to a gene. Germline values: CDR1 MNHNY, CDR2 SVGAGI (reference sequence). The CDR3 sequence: CASSYGLAPETQYF. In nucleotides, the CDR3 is TGTGCCAGCAGTTACGGACTAGCCCCGGAGACCCAGTACTTC.

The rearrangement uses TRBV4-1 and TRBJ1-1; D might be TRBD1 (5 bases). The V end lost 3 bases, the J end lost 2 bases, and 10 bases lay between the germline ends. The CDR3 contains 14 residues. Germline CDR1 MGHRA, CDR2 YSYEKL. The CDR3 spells CASSHGGGNTEAFF. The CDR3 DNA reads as TGCGCCAGCAGCCATGGTGGGGGTAACACTGAAGCTTTCTTT.

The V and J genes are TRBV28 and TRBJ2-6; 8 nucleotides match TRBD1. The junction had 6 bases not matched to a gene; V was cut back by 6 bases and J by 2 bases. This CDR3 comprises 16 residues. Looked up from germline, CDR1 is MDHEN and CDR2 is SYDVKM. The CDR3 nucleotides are TGTGCCAGCAGCGAAACAGGGGGAACTGGGGCCAACGTCCTGACTTTC. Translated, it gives CASSETGGTGANVLTF.

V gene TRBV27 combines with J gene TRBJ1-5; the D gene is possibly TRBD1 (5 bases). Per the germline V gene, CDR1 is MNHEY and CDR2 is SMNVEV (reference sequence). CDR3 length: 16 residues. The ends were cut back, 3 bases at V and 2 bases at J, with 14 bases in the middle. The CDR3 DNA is TGTGCCAGCAGTTTCCGAGGGGATACGGGCAATCAGCCCCAGCATTTT. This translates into CASSFRGDTGNQPQHF.